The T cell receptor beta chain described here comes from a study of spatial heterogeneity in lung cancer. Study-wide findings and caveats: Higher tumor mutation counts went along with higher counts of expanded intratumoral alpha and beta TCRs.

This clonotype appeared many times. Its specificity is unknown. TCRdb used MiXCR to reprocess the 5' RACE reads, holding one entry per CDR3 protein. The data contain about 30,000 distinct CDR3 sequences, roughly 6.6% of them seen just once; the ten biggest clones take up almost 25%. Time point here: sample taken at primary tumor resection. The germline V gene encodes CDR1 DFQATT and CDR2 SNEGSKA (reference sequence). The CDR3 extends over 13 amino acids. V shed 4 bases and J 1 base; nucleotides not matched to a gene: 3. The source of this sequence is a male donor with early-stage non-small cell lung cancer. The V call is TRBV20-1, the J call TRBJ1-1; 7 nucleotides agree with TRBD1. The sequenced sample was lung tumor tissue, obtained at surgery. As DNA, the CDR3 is TGCAGTGCTAAAGGGGACAGGAACACTGAAGCTTTCTTT. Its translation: CSAKGDRNTEAFF.